One and the same sample provided the 7 T cell receptor beta chains below, sequenced in a study of shared clonotypes between healthy human individuals. Assay used: immunoSEQ multiplex PCR; TCRdb lists only in-frame clones, some missing. Of around 1.4 million clones in the sample, approximately 98.5% are singletons; the top ten hold approximately 0.4%. The sample taken for sequencing was naive CD4+ T cells sorted from blood. This sample's subset: CD45RA+ positively selected. All receptors come from a man in his thirties or forties in good health.

This chain joins TRBV7-4 and TRBJ2-7, with 8 bases matching TRBD1. Germline V lookup: CDR1 SGHVT, CDR2 SQSDAQ. With 5 bases clipped from V and 6 bases from J, the junction kept 9 bases outside the gene matches. The CDR3 has 14 amino acids. CDR3 residues: CASSPTTGACEQYF. In nucleotides, the CDR3 is TGTGCCAGCAGCCCAACGACAGGGGCTTGCGAGCAGTACTTC.

The genes are TRBV27 and TRBJ2-5; 10 positions match TRBD1. V gave up 3 bases and J gave up 4 bases; unmatched junction bases: 5. This CDR3 region has 15 residues. Germline assignment: CDR1 MNHEY and CDR2 SMNVEV (reference sequence). CDR3 sequence: CASSLGQGIRETQYF. CDR3 sequence (DNA): TGTGCCAGCAGTTTGGGACAGGGGATCCGAGAGACCCAGTACTTC.

This clone was seen a single time. CDR3 sequence: CASTRQGFTEAFF. CDR3 in DNA: TGTGCCAGCACCAGACAGGGATTCACTGAAGCTTTCTTT. The V gene is TRBV2, the J gene TRBJ1-1, with TRBD1 matching over 7 bases. The CDR3 sequence is 13 residues long. The junction had 6 bases not matched to a gene; V was cut back by 7 bases and J by 4 bases. Germline-derived CDR1 and CDR2 are SNHLY and FYNNEI.

The CDR3 loop reads CASTQAGEAFF. The CDR3 coding sequence is TGTGCCAGCACCCAGGCGGGTGAAGCTTTCTTT. This rearrangement joins TRBV7-9 to TRBJ1-1; D not certain. V shed 7 bases and J shed 7 bases, with 10 bases lying between them. The CDR3 has 11 residues. Per the germline V gene, CDR1 is SEHNR and CDR2 is FQNEAQ (reference sequence).

The chain joins TRBV6-5 to TRBJ1-2, with D possibly matching TRBD1 (5 bases). V lost 4 bases and J 4 bases, leaving 10 bases between the germline ends. Germline CDR1 and CDR2: MNHEY and SVGAGI. The CDR3 runs 13 residues. The CDR3 coding sequence is TGTGCCAGCAGTTCCCAGGGTGGCTATGGCTACACCTTC. Amino acids: CASSSQGGYGYTF.

The gene calls are TRBV19 and TRBJ1-6; 8 bases line up with TRBD1. The CDR3 totals 16 residues. Germline V CDR1 and CDR2: LNHDA, SQIVND (reference sequence). After removal of 3 bases from V and 12 bases from J, the junction contained 13 bases not matched to a gene. CDR3 sequence reads: CASSIGGDRGKGPLHF. The CDR3 coding sequence is TGTGCCAGTAGTATTGGCGGAGACAGGGGCAAGGGACCCCTCCACTTT.

This clone was detected only once. This chain connects TRBV11-2 to TRBJ1-5; no reliable D call. Trimming took off 1 base at V and 0 bases at J, with 10 bases between the two ends. The CDR3 totals 16 residues. Germline V gives CDR1 SGHAT, CDR2 FQNNGV. This CDR3 reads CASSLGVGNSNQPQHF. The CDR3 nucleotides are TGTGCCAGCAGCTTAGGGGTAGGGAATAGCAATCAGCCCCAGCATTTT.